Following are 24 T cell receptor beta chains from one sample sequenced in a study of T cell responses to AZD1222 COVID-19 vaccine. Method: immunoSEQ multiplex PCR; TCRdb's copy keeps in-frame clones and lacks some. The table has 130,000 to 150,000 clones, 75% to 95% seen once; the top ten hold less than 3.5%. This specimen consisted of peripheral blood, obtained on day 0 of MenACWY control vaccination. Source of these receptors: an adult in good health.

The chain has TRBV27 and TRBJ2-3; 7 nucleotides agree with TRBD2. The germline V gene has CDR1 MNHEY and CDR2 SMNVEV (reference sequence). This CDR3 is 14 amino acids long. V shed 6 bases and J 3 bases; nucleotides not matched to a gene: 6. The CDR3 nucleotides are TGTGCCAGCAGCGGGGGGTTCGCTACAGATACGCAGTATTTT. It encodes CASSGGFATDTQYF.

The chain links TRBV5-1 to TRBJ2-5, with TRBD1 as a possible D gene (6 bases). The DNA end lines up better with TRBJ2-7; the J call may be wrong. The CDR3 length is 17 residues. The germline V gene encodes CDR1 SGHRS and CDR2 YFSETQ. The CDR3, as DNA: TGCGCCAGCAGCTTGGGGGACCGGGACATACATATCTACGAGCAGTACTTC. It is translated as CASSLGDRDIHIYEQYF.

This rearrangement joins TRBV5-4 to TRBJ1-1; tentatively, D is TRBD1 (6 bases). V was pared by 0 bases and J by 2 bases, with 11 bases between. The CDR3 length is 15 residues. CDR1 is SGHNT, CDR2 YYREEE, per germline (reference sequence). DNA for the CDR3: TGTGCCAGCAGCTTGGTGGAGGGGGTCAACACTGAAGCTTTCTTT. Protein: CASSLVEGVNTEAFF.

This chain joins TRBV9 and TRBJ1-1, with TRBD1 matching over 7 bases. The V segment lost 0 bases and the J segment 5 bases; nucleotides outside the gene matches: 4. The CDR3 is made up of 14 amino acids. The V gene's germline CDR1 is SGDLS and CDR2 YYNGEE. CDR3 sequence reads: CASSVEQGRTEAFF. In nucleotides, the CDR3 is TGTGCCAGCAGCGTAGAACAGGGGCGGACTGAAGCTTTCTTT.

The rearrangement joins TRBV5-1 to TRBJ2-7, with D possibly being TRBD1 (5 bases). V was shortened by 1 base and J by 3 bases, with 17 bases between the two germline ends. In germline, CDR1 is SGHRS, CDR2 YFSETQ. This CDR3 has 16 amino acids. CDR3 coding DNA: TGCGCCAGCAGCTTGAATTCGCAGGGAAATAACTACGAGCAGTACTTC. It yields the protein CASSLNSQGNNYEQYF.

The CDR3 bases are TGTGCCAGCAGCACTGACAGGGGCTCACCCCTCCACTTT. Translated: CASSTDRGSPLHF. V usage is TRBV21-1 and J usage is TRBJ1-6; TRBD1 is taken as the D call from the table, unchecked against the DNA. TRBV21-1 is given as a pseudogene. The CDR3 has 13 residues.

This clone was detected only once. This chain joins TRBV10-3 and TRBJ1-5, with D hard to call. The germline V and J ends were trimmed by 3 bases and 6 bases, with 9 bases remaining between them. Germline CDR1 reads ENHRY; CDR2 reads SYGVKD. The CDR3 is 13 amino acids. The CDR3 region is CAISDYVGQPQHF. The CDR3 bases are TGTGCCATCAGTGATTACGTGGGTCAGCCCCAGCATTTT.

The chain links TRBV30 to TRBJ2-3; 8 bases agree with TRBD2. Germline V CDR1 and CDR2: GTSNPN, SVGIG (reference sequence). Losses at the gene ends were 0 bases for V and 1 base for J; bases not matched to a gene: 3. There are 15 residues in the CDR3. Here the CDR3 DNA reads TGTGCCTGGAGTGTAAGAGCGGGAGGCACAGATACGCAGTATTTT. Translating it yields CAWSVRAGGTDTQYF.

The chain recombines TRBV19 with TRBJ1-1; the D gene is possibly TRBD1 (6 bases). The CDR3 covers 13 residues. Germline loops: CDR1 LNHDA, CDR2 SQIVND (reference sequence). The ends were cut back, 7 bases at V and 0 bases at J, with 9 bases in the middle. The CDR3 region has the DNA TGTGCCAGTACCGACAGGCTGAACACTGAAGCTTTCTTT. As protein: CASTDRLNTEAFF. Together with reference TRBV19 and TRBJ1-1, the CDR3 gives the full variable domain: DGGITQSPKYLFRKEGQNVTLSCEQNLNHDAMYWYRQDPGQGLRLIYYSQIVNDFQKGDIAEGYSVSREKKESFPLTVTSAQKNPTAFYLCASTDRLNTEAFFGQGTRLTVV.

The V gene is TRBV4-1, the J gene TRBJ1-2; D is ambiguous. CDR3 size: 13 residues. V was cut by 4 bases and J by 6 bases, with 12 bases left in between. CDR1 is MGHRA, CDR2 YSYEKL, per germline. The CDR3 spells CASSPRAGDGYTF. CDR3 DNA: TGCGCCAGCAGCCCTCGGGCCGGCGATGGCTACACCTTC.

The genes are TRBV28 and TRBJ1-5; D is unresolved. The V gene lost 1 base and the J gene lost 0 bases, with 4 bases spanning the gap. The CDR3 totals 14 residues. From germline, CDR1 is MDHEN and CDR2 SYDVKM. CDR3: CASSLYHSNQPQHF. Written as DNA, the CDR3 is TGTGCCAGCAGTTTATACCATAGCAATCAGCCCCAGCATTTT.

The chain carries TRBV3-1 (or the pseudogene TRBV3-2) and TRBJ2-1; TRBD2 matches 11 bases. The CDR3 length is 16 residues. The J segment lost 7 bases and the V segment lost 0 bases, leaving 5 bases of the junction unmatched. CDR1 is LGHDT and CDR2 is YNNKEL in the germline V gene (reference sequence). The CDR3 loop reads CASSQERLAGRNEQFF. CDR3 nucleotide sequence: TGTGCCAGCAGCCAAGAGCGACTAGCGGGAAGGAATGAGCAGTTCTTC.

This clone was detected only once. The genes are TRBV5-1 and TRBJ1-4, with D hard to call. Germline V gene sequence: CDR1 SGHRS, CDR2 YFSETQ. The CDR3 runs to 15 residues. V shed 0 bases and J shed 8 bases, with 14 bases lying between them. Here the CDR3 reads CASSLEGQEMEKLFF. The CDR3 region has the DNA TGCGCCAGCAGCTTGGAAGGCCAGGAGATGGAAAAACTGTTTTTT.

V is TRBV5-1 and J is TRBJ1-1, with 11 bases matching TRBD1. The CDR3 is made up of 15 amino acids. Per the germline V gene, CDR1 is SGHRS and CDR2 is YFSETQ. Losses at the gene ends were 3 bases for V and 3 bases for J; bases not matched to a gene: 4. CDR3 residues: CASSSGQGVDTEAFF. CDR3 DNA: TGCGCCAGCAGCTCGGGACAGGGGGTAGACACTGAAGCTTTCTTT. The whole variable domain, filled in from reference TRBV5-1 and TRBJ1-1, reads KAGVTQTPRYLIKTRGQQVTLSCSPISGHRSVSWYQQTPGQGLQFLFEYFSETQRNKGNFPGRFSGRQFSNSRSEMNVSTLELGDSALYLCASSSGQGVDTEAFFGQGTRLTVV.

J is TRBJ2-1 and V is TRBV10-3; D gene ambiguous. The CDR3 has 15 residues. V lost 7 bases and J lost 3, with 16 bases in between. CDR1 and CDR2 from the germline V gene are ENHRY and SYGVKD. The CDR3 sequence: CAITPTGRNYNEQFF. The CDR3 DNA sequence: TGTGCCATCACTCCAACTGGCAGGAACTACAATGAGCAGTTCTTC.

This chain links TRBV5-8 with TRBJ2-5; D is ambiguous. The germline CDR1 and CDR2 sequences are SGHTS and YDEGEE. Trimming took 0 bases from V and 5 from J, leaving 8 bases between them. This CDR3 comprises 13 residues. The CDR3 loop reads CASSLVTEETQYF. CDR3 in DNA: TGTGCCAGCAGCTTGGTGACTGAGGAGACCCAGTACTTC.

CDR3 sequence reads: CASGLDRESYNEQFF. In nucleotides, the CDR3 is TGTGCTAGTGGTTTGGACAGGGAGTCCTACAATGAGCAGTTCTTC. The rearrangement joins TRBV12-5 to TRBJ2-1; TRBD1 is a possible D gene (6 bases). The CDR3 sequence is 15 residues long. V lost 1 base to trimming and J lost 1 base, with 8 bases between them. The germline CDR1 and CDR2 sequences are LGHNT and FRNRAP.

The chain couples TRBV2 to TRBJ1-5; perhaps TRBD1 as D (5 bases). Looked up from germline, CDR1 is SNHLY and CDR2 is FYNNEI. The CDR3 extends over 14 amino acids. Trimming left V 7 bases short and J 0 bases short, with 10 bases between. CDR3 DNA: TGTGCCAGCACCAGGGAGAATAGCAATCAGCCCCAGCATTTT. Translating gives CASTRENSNQPQHF.

This chain connects TRBV24-1 to TRBJ2-5, with D hard to call. This CDR3 has 13 amino acids. Germline-derived CDR1 and CDR2 are KGHDR and SFDVKD. Trimming took 1 base from V and 5 from J, leaving 7 bases between them. CDR3 sequence (DNA): TGTGCCACCAGTGATTTTAGTGGGGAGACCCAGTACTTC. Protein sequence: CATSDFSGETQYF.

CDR3 loop: CASSPQDRMNTEAFF. The CDR3 coding sequence is TGTGCCAGCAGCCCACAGGACCGAATGAACACTGAAGCTTTCTTT. The chain joins TRBV9 to TRBJ1-1; weak D call: TRBD1 (5 bases). The CDR3 has 15 amino acids. V shed 4 bases and J shed 0 bases, with 13 bases lying between them. Germline CDR1 and CDR2: SGDLS and YYNGEE.

V and J are TRBV18 and TRBJ2-2; weak D call: TRBD2 (6 bases). Trimming shortened V by 3 bases and J by 6 bases, and 14 bases separated the two germline ends. Germline V gives CDR1 KGHSH, CDR2 LQKENI. The CDR3 contains 15 residues. The CDR3 sequence is CASSPRRGEAGELFF. The CDR3 region has the DNA TGTGCCAGCTCACCTAGGAGGGGCGAAGCCGGGGAGCTGTTTTTT. Complete variable domain (other parts from reference TRBV18 and TRBJ2-2): NAGVMQNPRHLVRRRGQEARLRCSPMKGHSHVYWYRQLPEEGLKFMVYLQKENIIDESGMPKERFSAEFPKEGPSILRIQQVVRGDSAAYFCASSPRRGEAGELFFGEGSRLTVL.

The chain joins TRBV19 to TRBJ2-5, with unresolved D. CDR3 length: 14 residues. Germline assignment: CDR1 LNHDA and CDR2 SQIVND (reference sequence). The ends were cut back, 4 bases at V and 2 bases at J, with 11 bases in the middle. CDR3: CASSTGPSQETQYF. The CDR3 nucleotides read TGTGCCAGTAGTACCGGGCCTTCTCAAGAGACCCAGTACTTC.

In this sample, this clone turned up once. The chain joins TRBV5-1 to TRBJ2-7; 11 bases are a match to TRBD2. V lost 5 bases, J lost 5 bases, and 9 bases stayed unmatched. Per germline, CDR1 SGHRS and CDR2 YFSETQ. The CDR3 spans 15 residues. In DNA, the CDR3 is TGCGCCAGCAGGACACAACTAGCGGGAGAAAACGAGCAGTACTTC. Translating gives CASRTQLAGENEQYF.

In DNA form, the CDR3 reads TGTGCCAGCAGGTTGACAGGGGGCGAGTTTGGCTACACCTTC. It encodes CASRLTGGEFGYTF. The V gene is TRBV6-5, the J gene TRBJ1-2, with 10 bases matching TRBD1. The V gene end was trimmed by 6 bases and the J gene end by 7 bases; junction bases not matched to a gene: 8. The CDR3 loop spans 14 amino acids. Germline V gives CDR1 MNHEY, CDR2 SVGAGI.